This TCR beta chain was identified during a study of OX40 agonist ivuxolimab in advanced cancers. Germline values: CDR1 MNHEY, CDR2 SMNVEV (reference sequence). V was cut by 2 bases and J by 4 bases, with 16 bases left in between. This CDR3 has 16 amino acids. Sequencing was performed with immunoSEQ multiplex PCR; in TCRdb, only in-frame clones are kept and a portion is missing. Here the sample spans some 64,000 clones, more than 85% being singletons. The gene calls are TRBV27 and TRBJ2-3; D ambiguous. Specimen: CD4+ or CD8+ T cells sorted from blood, collected in a trial of the OX40 agonist ivuxolimab. The sequence was collected from an adult with an advanced solid tumor such as melanoma, head and neck, liver or kidney cancer. CDR3 in DNA: TGTGCCAGCAGTTTAATTGTGGCGGATGGGTCAGATACGCAGTATTTT. Its protein product is CASSLIVADGSDTQYF.